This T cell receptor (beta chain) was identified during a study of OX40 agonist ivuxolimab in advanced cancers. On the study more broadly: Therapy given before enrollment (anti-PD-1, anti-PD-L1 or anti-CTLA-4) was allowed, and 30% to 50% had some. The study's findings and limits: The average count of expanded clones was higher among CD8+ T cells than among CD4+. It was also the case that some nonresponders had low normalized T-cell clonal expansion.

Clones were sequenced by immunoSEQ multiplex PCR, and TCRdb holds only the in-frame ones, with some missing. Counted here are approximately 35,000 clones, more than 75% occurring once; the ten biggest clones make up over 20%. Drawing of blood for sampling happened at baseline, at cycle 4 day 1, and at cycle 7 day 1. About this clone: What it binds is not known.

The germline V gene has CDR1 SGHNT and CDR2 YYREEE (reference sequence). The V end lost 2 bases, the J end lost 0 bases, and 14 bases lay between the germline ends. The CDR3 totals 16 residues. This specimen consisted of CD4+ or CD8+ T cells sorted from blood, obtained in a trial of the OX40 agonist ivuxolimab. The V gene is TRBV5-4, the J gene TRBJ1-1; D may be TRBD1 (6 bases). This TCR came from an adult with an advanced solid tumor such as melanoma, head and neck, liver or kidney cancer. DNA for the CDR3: TGTGCCAGCAGCTTTGACTACAGGGTGATGAACACTGAAGCTTTCTTT. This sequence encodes CASSFDYRVMNTEAFF.